The entry below gives a single TCR beta chain sequence along with its context. The data originate from a study of shared clonotypes between healthy human individuals. Method: immunoSEQ multiplex PCR; TCRdb's copy keeps in-frame clones and lacks some. The repertoire holds approximately 2,300,000 clones, around 93% seen once, with 0.37% in the top ten. The CDR3 length is 15 residues. V lost 0 bases to trimming and J lost 2 bases, with 10 bases between them. CDR1 is SGHVS and CDR2 is FQNEAQ in the germline V gene. The receptor comes from a man aged 18-30 years in good health. Some clones in this sample may be carry-over from other donors' samples. Sequencing used naive CD4+ T cells from PBMCs. Regarding subset: CD45RA+ positively selected. The V gene is TRBV7-8, the J gene TRBJ1-2; D not resolved. CDR3 in DNA: TGTGCCAGCAGCTTAGCGCAGCCGGTCAACTATGGCTACACCTTC. Encoded protein: CASSLAQPVNYGYTF. The full variable domain, in which reference TRBV7-8 and TRBJ1-2 provide the parts outside the CDR3, is GAGVSQSPRYKVAKRGQDVALRCDPISGHVSLFWYQQALGQGPEFLTYFQNEAQLDKSGLPSDRFFAERPEGSVSTLKIQRTQQEDSAVYLCASSLAQPVNYGYTFGSGTRLTVV.